This is a list of T cell receptor beta chains from one sample in a study of blood T cell repertoires in COVID-19. Clones were sequenced by immunoSEQ multiplex PCR, and TCRdb holds only the in-frame ones, with some missing. The sample gives tens of thousands of clones, about 87% of which show up once; approximately 6.4% is in the top ten. Sequences were obtained from peripheral blood. All receptors come from a woman aged 45 to 65 with acute or convalescent COVID-19. Both conserved end residues are part of each CDR3. The order of the fields is clone size, J gene, D gene, V gene, CDR3 DNA, CDR3 protein. A D gene is named only where the DNA matches it firmly. Expanded clones get a size class; other rows say once, few or many, or leave the size out.

>once|TRBJ1-1|.|TRBV29-1
TGCAGCGTTGGGGGGGACTGGGACACTGAAGCTTTCTTT
CSVGGDWDTEAFF
>.|TRBJ2-1|.|TRBV18
TGTGCCAGCTCGCCAGACAGAAACAATGAGCAGTTCTTC
CASSPDRNNEQFF
>.|TRBJ2-7|TRBD2|TRBV6-1
TGTGCCAGCCAGCGGGAACTCGGGTCCTACGAGCAGTACTTC
CASQRELGSYEQYF
>once|TRBJ1-5|.|TRBV12-3/TRBV12-4
TGTGCCAGCAGTCCTACAGGGAATCAGCCCCAGCATTTT
CASSPTGNQPQHF
>.|TRBJ2-3|TRBD1|TRBV25-1
TGTGCCAGCAGTGAATATGGGACAGCTCGGGGCACAGATACGCAGTATTTT
CASSEYGTARGTDTQYF
>.|TRBJ1-5|.|TRBV2
TGTGCCAGCAGTGGTTCCGGGGGGAGCAATCAGCCCCAGCATTTT
CASSGSGGSNQPQHF
>.|TRBJ1-5|.|TRBV12-3/TRBV12-4
TGTGCCAGCAGTCGATCCGGGCAGCCCCAGCATTTT
CASSRSGQPQHF
>.|TRBJ1-1|.|TRBV20-1
TGCAGTGCTGCTGACTTGACTGAAGCTTTCTTT
CSAADLTEAFF
>once|TRBJ2-7|.|TRBV27
TGTGCCAGCAGTTTAGTTCCGGGATCCGAGCAGTACTTC
CASSLVPGSEQYF
>once|TRBJ1-5|.|TRBV19
TGTGCCAGTAGTATACCTAGAGGTGTGGAACATTTT
CASSIPRGVEHF
>.|TRBJ1-4|.|TRBV19
TGTGCCAGTACCCCCGGTCGGGGAGGTGATGAAAAACTGTTTTTT
CASTPGRGGDEKLFF
>.|TRBJ1-2|.|TRBV21-1
TGTGCCAGCATTGTCCAACAGGGACCCTATGGCTACACCTTC
CASIVQQGPYGYTF
>.|TRBJ1-6|TRBD1|TRBV6-5
TGTGCCAGCAGTCCAACAGGGGCGAATAATTCACCCCTCCACTTT
CASSPTGANNSPLHF
>.|TRBJ1-2|.|TRBV5-1
TGCGCCAGTACGACAGGCAACTATGGCTACACCTTC
CASTTGNYGYTF